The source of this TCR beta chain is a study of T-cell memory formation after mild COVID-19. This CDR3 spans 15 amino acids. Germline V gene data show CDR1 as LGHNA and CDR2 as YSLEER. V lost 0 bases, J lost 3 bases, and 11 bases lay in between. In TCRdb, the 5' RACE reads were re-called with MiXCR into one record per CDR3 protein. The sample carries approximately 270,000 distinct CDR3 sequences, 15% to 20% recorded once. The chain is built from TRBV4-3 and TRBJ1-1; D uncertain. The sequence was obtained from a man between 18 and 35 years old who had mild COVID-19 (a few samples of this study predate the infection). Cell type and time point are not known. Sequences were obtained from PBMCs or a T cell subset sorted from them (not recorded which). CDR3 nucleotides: TGCGCCAGCAGCCAAGATAGCTTTGGGGACACTGAAGCTTTCTTT. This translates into CASSQDSFGDTEAFF.